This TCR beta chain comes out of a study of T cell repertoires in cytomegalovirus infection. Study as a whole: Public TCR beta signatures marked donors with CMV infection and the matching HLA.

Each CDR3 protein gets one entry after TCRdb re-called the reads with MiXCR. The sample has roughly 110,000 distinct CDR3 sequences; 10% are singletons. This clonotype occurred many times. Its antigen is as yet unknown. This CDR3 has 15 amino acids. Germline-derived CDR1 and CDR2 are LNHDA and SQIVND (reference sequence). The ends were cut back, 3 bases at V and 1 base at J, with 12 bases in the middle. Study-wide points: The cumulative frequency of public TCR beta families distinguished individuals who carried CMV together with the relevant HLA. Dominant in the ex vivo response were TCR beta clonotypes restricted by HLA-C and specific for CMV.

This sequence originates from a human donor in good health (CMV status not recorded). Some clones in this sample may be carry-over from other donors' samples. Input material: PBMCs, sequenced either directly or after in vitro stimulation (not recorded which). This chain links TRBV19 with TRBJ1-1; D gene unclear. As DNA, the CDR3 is TGTGCCAGTAGTATCCTCAGGCCTCCGAACACTGAAGCTTTCTTT. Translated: CASSILRPPNTEAFF.